These T cell receptor beta chains were read from a single sample in a study of blood T cell repertoires in COVID-19. Data came from immunoSEQ multiplex PCR; TCRdb stores just in-frame clones and leaves some out. This table holds roughly 71,000 clones, roughly 83% found once. The sample was peripheral blood. The receptors come from a woman of 80 years or more with acute or convalescent COVID-19. CDR3s include the opening cysteine and the closing phenylalanine or tryptophan. A D gene is named only where the DNA matches it firmly. Only part of the rows carry a size: once, few, many, or a class if the clone is expanded.

>TRBV6-6|.|TRBJ1-3|.
CASSQGLLSGNTIYF
TGTGCCAGCTCTCAGGGTCTTTTATCCGGAAACACCATATATTTT
>TRBV29-1|.|TRBJ1-1|.
CSAKPQGGNTEAFF
TGCAGCGCCAAACCCCAAGGGGGGAACACTGAAGCTTTCTTT
>TRBV19|.|TRBJ1-2|.
CASSISVGDYGYTF
TGTGCCAGTAGTATAAGTGTCGGAGACTATGGCTACACCTTC
>TRBV12-5|.|TRBJ2-3|.
CASGLLRADTQYF
TGTGCTAGTGGTTTGTTACGGGCAGATACGCAGTATTTT
>TRBV12-3/TRBV12-4|TRBD1|TRBJ1-2|.
CASSYRGLGGYTF
TGTGCCAGCAGTTACAGGGGGCTGGGCGGCTACACCTTC
>TRBV6-5|TRBD1|TRBJ1-6|.
CASSEGQGYNSPLHF
TGTGCCAGCAGCGAGGGACAGGGCTATAATTCACCCCTCCACTTT
>TRBV29-1|TRBD1|TRBJ2-7|.
CSAAADRAHEQYF
TGCAGCGCTGCCGCGGACAGGGCCCACGAGCAGTACTTC
>TRBV2|TRBD2|TRBJ2-3|.
CASGRDGAGAGTDTQYF
TGTGCCAGCGGAAGAGATGGAGCGGGAGCGGGCACAGATACGCAGTATTTT
>TRBV4-1|TRBD2|TRBJ2-1|.
CASSPGASGGAPYNEQFF
TGCGCCAGCAGCCCCGGGGCTAGCGGGGGGGCCCCCTACAATGAGCAGTTCTTC
>TRBV11-2|TRBD1|TRBJ1-1|.
CASSSTGGWTEAFF
TGTGCCAGCAGCTCAACAGGGGGCTGGACTGAAGCTTTCTTT
>TRBV5-6|TRBD1|TRBJ1-3|few
CASSPGQGFSSGNTIYF
TGTGCCAGCAGCCCGGGACAGGGATTTAGCTCTGGAAACACCATATATTTT
>TRBV4-1|TRBD2|TRBJ2-1|.
CASRTSGENEQFF
TGCGCCAGTAGGACTAGCGGGGAGAATGAGCAGTTCTTC
>TRBV4-2|.|TRBJ2-1|.
CASSQGEAEYEQFF
TGTGCCAGCAGCCAAGGGGAGGCAGAGTATGAGCAGTTCTTC
>TRBV15|TRBD1|TRBJ1-1|.
CATSRGHIGGTANTEAFF
TGTGCCACCAGCAGAGGACATATAGGAGGGACAGCGAACACTGAAGCTTTCTTT
>TRBV15|.|TRBJ1-4|.
CATSRPTTGTNEKLFF
TGTGCCACCAGCAGACCGACGACAGGAACTAATGAAAAACTGTTTTTT
>TRBV5-1|.|TRBJ1-3|.
CASSPRGGAVGNTIYF
TGCGCCAGCAGCCCGCGTGGGGGGGCGGTCGGAAACACCATATATTTT
>TRBV7-2|TRBD2|TRBJ2-1|.
CASSLVGAGGSNEQFF
TGTGCCAGCAGCTTAGTCGGAGCGGGGGGGAGCAATGAGCAGTTCTTC
>TRBV3-1/TRBV3-2|TRBD1|TRBJ1-4|.
CASQPQGEEKLFF
TGTGCCAGCCAACCCCAGGGGGAGGAAAAACTGTTTTTT
>TRBV30|TRBD1|TRBJ2-7|few
CAWSRDRSYEQYF
TGTGCCTGGAGTAGGGACAGAAGTTACGAGCAGTACTTC
>TRBV11-2|TRBD2|TRBJ2-1|few
CASSREGDEQFF
TGTGCCAGCAGCCGGGAGGGGGATGAGCAGTTCTTC
>TRBV5-1|TRBD1|TRBJ1-1|few
CASSLRTGGITEAFF
TGCGCCAGCAGCTTAAGGACAGGGGGGATCACTGAAGCTTTCTTT
>TRBV6-2/TRBV6-3|.|TRBJ1-1|once
CASSSHAAGNTEAFF
TGTGCCAGCAGTTCCCACGCGGCAGGGAATACTGAAGCTTTCTTT
>TRBV7-8|.|TRBJ1-2|.
CASSLGTTGDYYGYTF
TGTGCCAGCAGCTTAGGAACCACTGGGGACTACTATGGCTACACCTTC
>TRBV2|TRBD2|TRBJ2-5|few
CASRLSAGEETQYF
TGTGCCAGCAGATTGTCGGCGGGGGAAGAGACCCAGTACTTC
>TRBV7-9|.|TRBJ1-2|.
CASSRAEGSYGYTF
TGTGCCAGCAGCCGTGCGGAGGGGAGCTATGGCTACACCTTC
>TRBV13|TRBD2|TRBJ2-1|once
CASSLVVGRGYNEQFF
TGTGCCAGCAGCTTAGTGGTCGGGAGGGGATACAATGAGCAGTTCTTC
>TRBV11-2|TRBD2|TRBJ2-7|.
CASSLRGATSGRDKQYF
TGTGCCAGCAGCCTGAGGGGGGCGACTAGCGGGAGGGACAAGCAGTACTTC
>TRBV7-9|TRBD1|TRBJ1-4|few
CASSPWGQGTNEKLFF
TGTGCCAGCAGCCCCTGGGGACAGGGCACTAATGAAAAACTGTTTTTT
>TRBV14|.|TRBJ2-7|.
CASSPHTTFSYEQYF
TGTGCCAGCAGCCCTCACACAACCTTCTCCTACGAGCAGTACTTC
>TRBV6-5|.|TRBJ2-5|.
CASSYSRGPETQYF
TGTGCCAGCAGTTACTCGCGGGGGCCCGAGACCCAGTACTTC
>TRBV7-6|.|TRBJ2-3|.
CASSLANGPAVDTQYF
TGTGCCAGCAGCTTAGCTAATGGCCCAGCGGTGGATACGCAGTATTTT
>TRBV4-1|.|TRBJ2-4|once
CASSQGGQGYGIQYF
TGCGCCAGCAGCCAAGGGGGCCAGGGGTACGGCATTCAGTACTTC
>TRBV9|TRBD2|TRBJ2-5|.
CASSVGLSGGLGETQYF
TGTGCCAGCAGCGTAGGTCTGAGCGGGGGTTTGGGAGAGACCCAGTACTTC
>TRBV29-1|TRBD1|TRBJ2-6|.
CSVGTGSSGANVLTF
TGCAGCGTTGGGACAGGCAGCTCTGGGGCCAACGTCCTGACTTTC
>TRBV29-1|.|TRBJ2-5|.
CSVYITQETQYF
TGCAGCGTTTATATTACACAAGAGACCCAGTACTTC
>TRBV5-1|.|TRBJ1-6|.
CASSSRVDNSPLHF
TGCGCCAGCAGCTCCCGGGTCGATAATTCACCCCTCCACTTT
>TRBV27|.|TRBJ1-5|.
CASSLRTDTFNQPQHF
TGTGCCAGCAGTTTAAGGACAGATACTTTCAATCAGCCCCAGCATTTT
>TRBV9|TRBD1|TRBJ2-1|.
CASSARGQGWNEQFF
TGTGCCAGCAGCGCCCGGGGACAGGGGTGGAATGAGCAGTTCTTC
>TRBV3-1/TRBV3-2|TRBD2|TRBJ2-5|.
CASWGGTSQETQYF
TGTGCCAGCTGGGGCGGGACTAGTCAAGAGACCCAGTACTTC
>TRBV5-1|TRBD1|TRBJ2-5|.
CASSLGQGIETQYF
TGCGCCAGCAGCCTCGGACAGGGGATCGAGACCCAGTACTTC
>TRBV5-1|.|TRBJ1-1|.
CASSFTAGTEAFF
TGCGCCAGCAGCTTTACGGCGGGCACTGAAGCTTTCTTT
>TRBV5-4|.|TRBJ1-1|.
CASSYITGTEAFF
TGTGCCAGCAGCTACATCACAGGGACTGAAGCTTTCTTT
>TRBV6-5|TRBD2|TRBJ2-7|.
CASNQLAGVAYEQYF
TGTGCCAGCAACCAACTAGCGGGGGTCGCCTACGAGCAGTACTTC
>TRBV30|.|TRBJ2-3|once
CAWSRAGATDTQYF
TGTGCCTGGAGTCGGGCGGGGGCCACAGATACGCAGTATTTT
>TRBV5-1|.|TRBJ2-7|few
CASSLQERSTYEQYF
TGCGCCAGCAGCTTGCAGGAGCGGAGCACCTACGAGCAGTACTTC
>TRBV6-1|.|TRBJ2-3|.
CASSERGGSTDTQYF
TGTGCCAGCAGTGAACGGGGTGGATCCACAGATACGCAGTATTTT